Included here is one T cell receptor beta chain sequence, with context. No antigen is known for it. This entry comes from a study of shared clonotypes between healthy human individuals. Background on the study: Donors had three CD4 naive, three CD4 memory, two CD8 naive and one CD8 memory plate apiece.

Every immunoSEQ plate was one replicate of a subset's evenly spread DNA. Sequencing was performed with immunoSEQ multiplex PCR; in TCRdb, only in-frame clones are kept and a portion is missing. This table has around 2.1 million clones, about 92% appearing once. The study, taken as a whole, reports: Across subsets, estimated richness was generally greater for naive than for memory populations.

Only CD45RO-negative cells positively selected for CCR7 counted as naive CD8 cells, so terminally differentiated effector memory CD45RA+ cells were excluded. The CDR3 sequence is 14 residues long. V lost 7 bases, J lost 2 bases, and 16 bases lay in between. From germline, CDR1 is SQVTM and CDR2 ANQGSEA. V usage is TRBV29-1 and J usage is TRBJ2-3, with D possibly being TRBD1 (7 bases). The sample comprised naive CD8+ T cells from PBMCs. This sequence originates from a man between 18 and 35 years old in good health. Some clones in this sample may be carry-over from other donors' samples. The CDR3: CSALGGQFTDTQYF. For the CDR3, the DNA is TGCAGCGCCCTCGGGGGACAGTTCACAGATACGCAGTATTTT.